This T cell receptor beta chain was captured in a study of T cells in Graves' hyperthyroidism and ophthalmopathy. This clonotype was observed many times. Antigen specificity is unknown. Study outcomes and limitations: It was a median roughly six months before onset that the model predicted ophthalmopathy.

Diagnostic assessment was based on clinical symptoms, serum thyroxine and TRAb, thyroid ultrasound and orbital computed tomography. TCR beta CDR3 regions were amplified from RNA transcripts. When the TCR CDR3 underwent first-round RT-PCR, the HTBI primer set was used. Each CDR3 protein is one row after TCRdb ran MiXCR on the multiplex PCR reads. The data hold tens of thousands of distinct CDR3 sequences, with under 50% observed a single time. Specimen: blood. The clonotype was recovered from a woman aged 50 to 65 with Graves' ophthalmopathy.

The CDR3 spells CASSVDRGTEAFF. CDR3 bases: TGTGCCAGCAGTGTGGACAGGGGTACTGAAGCTTTCTTT. This chain connects TRBV6-1 to TRBJ1-1; TRBD1 matches at 9 bases. CDR1 is MNHNS and CDR2 is SASEGT in the germline V gene. The V and J ends lost 4 bases and 5 bases, in that order; junction bases with no gene match: 2. The CDR3 length is 13 residues.